This entry describes one T cell receptor (beta chain). The repertoire was sequenced with immunoSEQ multiplex PCR; TCRdb's copy has only in-frame clones and lacks some. Among 250,000 or so clones listed, over 70% were seen once. Germline V lookup: CDR1 SGHRS, CDR2 YFSETQ. The CDR3 covers 14 residues. With 0 bases removed from V and 3 bases from J, the gap between germline ends came to 9 bases. This record belongs to a study of blood T cell repertoires in COVID-19. Study background: COVID-19 samples, acute and convalescent, were from the United States, Italy and Spain.

The sequenced sample consisted of peripheral blood. The rearrangement joins TRBV5-1 to TRBJ2-5, with D possibly being TRBD1 (6 bases). The source is a woman between 40 and 55 years old who had recovered from COVID-19. CDR3 bases: TGCGCCAGCAGCTTGGGGACAGTTAAAGAGACCCAGTACTTC. Its protein product is CASSLGTVKETQYF.